This passage covers 8 T cell receptor beta chains from one sample sequenced in a study of shared T cell receptors in the human thymus. Method: immunoSEQ multiplex PCR; TCRdb's copy keeps in-frame clones and lacks some. Of about 660,000 clones in the sample, roughly 90% are singletons; the top ten hold about 0.01%. This same sample was also part of a study on human thymus T cells.

Specimen: thymocytes. The receptors shown here come from a boy under three years old with a congenital heart defect.

This clone was seen only once. This rearrangement joins TRBV5-8 to TRBJ1-2; tentative D call: TRBD1 (6 bases). Germline CDR1 reads SGHTS; CDR2 reads YDEGEE. V was pared by 1 base and J by 5 bases, with 15 bases between. The CDR3 totals 15 residues. As DNA, the CDR3 is TGTGCCAGCAGCTTGCGCCTGGGGGCAACGTATGGCTACACCTTC. Its translation: CASSLRLGATYGYTF.

This clone was seen just once. CDR3: CASSRQTGTSTDTQYF. The CDR3 DNA reads as TGTGCCAGCAGCCGGCAGACAGGTACTAGCACAGATACGCAGTATTTT. The V and J genes are TRBV4-2 and TRBJ2-3, with D possibly TRBD1 on 6 matching bases. Germline V gene sequence: CDR1 LGHNA, CDR2 YNFKEQ. The CDR3 is 16 residues long. With 4 bases removed from V and 0 bases from J, the gap between germline ends came to 14 bases.

For the CDR3, the DNA is TGTGCCTGGAGTGTATATGAGCGCGAAGCTGAGCCTAGCTCCTACAATGAGCAGTTCTTC. Protein: CAWSVYEREAEPSSYNEQFF. The chain couples TRBV30 to TRBJ2-1; D ambiguous. CDR1 and CDR2 (germline): GTSNPN, SVGIG (reference sequence). The CDR3 runs to 20 residues. V gave up 0 bases and J gave up 0 bases, with 24 bases separating them.

The chain couples TRBV27 to TRBJ2-2; no definite D call. Between the trimmed V and J ends, which lost 5 bases and 4 bases, there was a span of 8 bases. CDR1 is MNHEY, CDR2 SMNVEV, per germline (reference sequence). The CDR3 has 13 residues. CDR3 sequence reads: CASSVPFTGELFF. The DNA of the CDR3 is TGTGCCAGCAGTGTCCCCTTCACCGGGGAGCTGTTTTTT.

This sequence joins TRBV7-2 and TRBJ1-1, with 7 bases identical to TRBD1. Trimming cost V 0 bases and J 1 base; bases outside gene matches: 2. This CDR3 region has 15 residues. The germline gives CDR1 SGHTA, CDR2 FQGNSA. CDR3 in DNA: TGTGCCAGCAGCTTAGCGGGGACAGAGAACACTGAAGCTTTCTTT. Translated, it gives CASSLAGTENTEAFF.

This chain connects TRBV27 to TRBJ1-5; tentatively, D is TRBD1 (5 bases). Trimming shortened V by 4 bases and J by 8 bases, and 12 bases separated the two germline ends. Germline V gives CDR1 MNHEY, CDR2 SMNVEV (reference sequence). The length of the CDR3 is 13 residues. The CDR3, as DNA: TGTGCCAGCAGTTCCCGTTGGGGCGAGCCCCAGCATTTT. Residues: CASSSRWGEPQHF.

The chain has TRBV5-1 and TRBJ2-7; a possible D gene is TRBD1 (6 bases). V gave up 7 bases and J gave up 0 bases, with 14 bases separating them. The CDR3 covers 14 residues. From germline, CDR1 is SGHRS and CDR2 YFSETQ. The CDR3, as DNA: TGCGCCAGCGAGGGGACACCCGACTCCTACGAGCAGTACTTC. Residues: CASEGTPDSYEQYF.

The chain recombines TRBV6-1 with TRBJ1-5; 8 bases line up with TRBD1. The length of the CDR3 is 17 residues. Germline V gene lookup returns CDR1 MNHNS and CDR2 SASEGT. Trimming took 1 base from V and 2 from J; bases not matched to a gene: 7. The chain's CDR3 is CASSEDPTGQGNQPQHF. The CDR3 region has the DNA TGTGCCAGCAGTGAAGATCCCACGGGACAGGGCAATCAGCCCCAGCATTTT.